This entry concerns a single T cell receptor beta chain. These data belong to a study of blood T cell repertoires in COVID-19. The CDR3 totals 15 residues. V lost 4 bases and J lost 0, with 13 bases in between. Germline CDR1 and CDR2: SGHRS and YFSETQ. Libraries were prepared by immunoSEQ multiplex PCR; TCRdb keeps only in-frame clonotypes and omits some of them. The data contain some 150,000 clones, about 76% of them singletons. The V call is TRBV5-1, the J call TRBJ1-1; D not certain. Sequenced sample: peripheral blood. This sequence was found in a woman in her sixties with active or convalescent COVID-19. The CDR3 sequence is CASSPRQVLNTEAFF. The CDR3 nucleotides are TGCGCCAGCAGCCCCCGTCAGGTATTGAACACTGAAGCTTTCTTT.